The 27 T cell receptor beta chains below come from one sample, sequenced in a study of cytomegalovirus exposure and HLA in healthy donors. Primers: 60 Vbeta forward and 13 Jbeta reverse. Measured with immunoSEQ multiplex PCR; TCRdb has only the in-frame clones, and not every one. The sample contains roughly 99,000 clones, approximately 76% of which appear only once. Source material: PBMCs. These TCRs come from a man younger than 35 in good health and CMV-seronegative.

V usage is TRBV7-2 and J usage is TRBJ2-3; D is perhaps TRBD2 (6 bases). V lost 4 bases and J lost 5, with 19 bases in between. Germline V lookup: CDR1 SGHTA, CDR2 FQGNSA. The CDR3 has 16 residues. This CDR3 reads CASSSLKTGVGDTQYF. Here the CDR3 DNA reads TGTGCCAGCAGCTCCCTTAAAACGGGGGTGGGAGATACGCAGTATTTT.

This chain connects TRBV10-2 to TRBJ2-4; a possible D gene is TRBD1 (6 bases). With 2 bases removed from V and 0 bases from J, the gap between germline ends came to 11 bases. The CDR3 is 16 residues long. The V gene's germline CDR1 is WSHSY and CDR2 SAAADI. CDR3 DNA sequence: TGCGCCAGCAGTGAGCCGGACAGCATAGCCAAAAACATTCAGTACTTC. Residues: CASSEPDSIAKNIQYF.

The J gene is TRBJ1-4, the V gene TRBV5-1; no clear D. Germline loops: CDR1 SGHRS, CDR2 YFSETQ. The V and J ends lost 4 bases and 1 base respectively, with 20 bases between them. CDR3 length equals 18 residues. CDR3 in amino acids: CASSPEAIPPGTNEKLFF. As DNA, the CDR3 is TGCGCCAGCAGCCCGGAGGCCATTCCCCCGGGAACTAATGAAAAACTGTTTTTT.

The chain recombines TRBV7-2 with TRBJ2-7, with 11 bases fitting TRBD1. V was pared by 5 bases and J by 5 bases, with 8 bases of the junction left unmatched. Germline V gene lookup returns CDR1 SGHTA and CDR2 FQGNSA. This CDR3 spans 15 amino acids. The DNA of the CDR3 is TGTGCCAGCAGCCGAGGTTGGACAGGGGGCCACGAGCAGTACTTC. Translated, it gives CASSRGWTGGHEQYF.

The chain couples TRBV7-9 to TRBJ2-7; 11 bases line up with TRBD2. Per germline, CDR1 SEHNR and CDR2 FQNEAQ (reference sequence). This CDR3 contains 17 residues. V lost 3 bases to trimming and J lost 0 bases; unmatched junction nucleotides: 7. CDR3 nucleotide sequence: TGTGCCAGCAGCTTCTTGACTAGCGGGGTCCACTCCTACGAGCAGTACTTC. Protein: CASSFLTSGVHSYEQYF.

The rearrangement joins TRBV29-1 to TRBJ2-1; weak D call: TRBD2 (5 bases). Trimming removed 1 base at V and 3 bases at J, with 10 bases between. The CDR3 has 14 amino acids. Germline V gives CDR1 SQVTM, CDR2 ANQGSEA. The CDR3 DNA reads TGCAGCGTTGAAGGGACTGAAGTCTACAATGAGCAGTTCTTC. Protein: CSVEGTEVYNEQFF.

The gene calls are TRBV2 and TRBJ2-2, with D possibly TRBD1 on 6 matching bases. Between the trimmed V and J ends, which lost 5 bases and 4 bases, there was a span of 11 bases. The CDR3 covers 14 residues. In germline, CDR1 is SNHLY, CDR2 FYNNEI. CDR3 sequence: CASSYMDSTGELFF. The CDR3 bases are TGTGCCAGCAGTTACATGGACAGCACCGGGGAGCTGTTTTTT.

The V and J genes are TRBV4-3 and TRBJ2-5, with D unresolved. This CDR3 is built from 13 residues. V lost 5 bases, J lost 5 bases, and 12 bases lay in between. CDR1 LGHNA and CDR2 YSLEER come from the germline V gene. The CDR3 DNA reads TGCGCCAGCAGCTTGGCGGCAGTGGAGACCCAGTACTTC. This codes for CASSLAAVETQYF.

The gene calls are TRBV29-1 and TRBJ2-5; D ambiguous. V gave up 4 bases and J gave up 5 bases, with 17 bases separating them. The CDR3 sequence is 14 residues long. The V gene's germline CDR1 is SQVTM and CDR2 ANQGSEA. Here the CDR3 DNA reads TGCAGCGTTGGACAAGGAAGGTCCCAGGAGACCCAGTACTTC. It yields the protein CSVGQGRSQETQYF.

V is TRBV19 and J is TRBJ2-4; 8 bases line up with TRBD1. In germline, CDR1 is LNHDA, CDR2 SQIVND (reference sequence). V shed 4 bases and J 6 bases; nucleotides not matched to a gene: 2. The CDR3 consists of 13 residues. In DNA form, the CDR3 reads TGTGCCAGTAGTACCGACAGGGGAAACATTCAGTACTTC. Its protein product is CASSTDRGNIQYF. The variable domain in full, completed from reference TRBV19 and TRBJ2-4, reads DGGITQSPKYLFRKEGQNVTLSCEQNLNHDAMYWYRQDPGQGLRLIYYSQIVNDFQKGDIAEGYSVSREKKESFPLTVTSAQKNPTAFYLCASSTDRGNIQYFGAGTRLSVL.

This chain joins TRBV7-2 and TRBJ2-4; 7 bases align to TRBD1. The germline CDR1 and CDR2 sequences are SGHTA and FQGNSA. J lost 7 bases, V lost 2 bases, and 8 bases had no gene match. This CDR3 contains 15 residues. CDR3 protein: CASSLPGQRPNIQYF. The CDR3 DNA follows: TGTGCCAGCAGCTTACCGGGACAGAGACCCAACATTCAGTACTTC.

The gene calls are TRBV4-1 and TRBJ2-1; D may be TRBD2 (6 bases). This CDR3 comprises 16 residues. Trimming pared 4 bases from V and 6 bases from J, leaving 19 bases between. Germline CDR1 is MGHRA and CDR2 is YSYEKL. DNA of the CDR3: TGCGCCAGCAGCCCTATAGCGGTTGTCCTTTCCAATGAGCAGTTCTTC. It is translated as CASSPIAVVLSNEQFF.

This clone was detected only once. This chain uses TRBV7-9 with TRBJ1-6, with D unresolved. This CDR3 is 16 amino acids long. V was pared by 3 bases and J by 8 bases, with 17 bases between. Looked up from germline, CDR1 is SEHNR and CDR2 is FQNEAQ (reference sequence). CDR3 nucleotide sequence: TGTGCCAGCAGCTTCTGGGCGGGGATGGGAGATTCACCCCTCCACTTT. Translated: CASSFWAGMGDSPLHF.

This chain connects TRBV6-5 to TRBJ1-2; 7 bases map to TRBD1. Germline CDR1 MNHEY, CDR2 SVGAGI. The CDR3 runs 16 residues. The ends lost 1 base at V and 6 bases at J; junction bases unmatched: 11. CDR3 protein: CASSYFGQALGDGYTF. As DNA, the CDR3 is TGTGCCAGCAGTTACTTTGGACAGGCGCTGGGGGATGGCTACACCTTC.

The chain has TRBV4-2 and TRBJ2-7; 8 nucleotides agree with TRBD1. Trimming at V came to 4 bases and at J to 3 bases, leaving 8 bases not matched to a gene. Germline lookup yields CDR1 LGHNA and CDR2 YNFKEQ. The CDR3 covers 15 residues. CDR3 coding DNA: TGTGCCAGCAGCCGTACCGGGACAGGATTCTACGAGCAGTACTTC. Translating it yields CASSRTGTGFYEQYF.

A few counts support this clone. The rearrangement uses TRBV5-4 and TRBJ1-2, with TRBD1 matching over 12 bases. CDR3 size: 15 residues. Germline-derived CDR1 and CDR2 are SGHNT and YYREEE (reference sequence). The V segment lost 2 bases and the J segment 7 bases; nucleotides outside the gene matches: 6. CDR3 loop: CASSLPGQGAAGYTF. DNA of the CDR3: TGTGCCAGCAGCTTACCGGGACAGGGGGCGGCTGGCTACACCTTC.

The chain uses TRBV27 and TRBJ2-2; 10 bases line up with TRBD2. The trim removed 5 bases at V and 4 bases at J, leaving 7 bases unmatched. From germline, CDR1 is MNHEY and CDR2 SMNVEV (reference sequence). The length of the CDR3 is 16 residues. As DNA, the CDR3 is TGTGCCAGCAGTCTGCTAACTAGCGGGGCCACCGGGGAGCTGTTTTTT. Translated: CASSLLTSGATGELFF.

This chain's CDR3 is CASSARAGREETQYF. DNA for the CDR3: TGCGCCAGCAGCGCCCGTGCGGGGCGTGAGGAGACCCAGTACTTC. This chain links TRBV5-1 with TRBJ2-5; TRBD2 is a possible D gene (6 bases). CDR1 is SGHRS, CDR2 YFSETQ, per germline. The CDR3 is 15 residues long. Between the trimmed V and J ends, which lost 4 bases and 5 bases, there was a span of 18 bases.

This chain links TRBV10-3 with TRBJ1-6; tentatively, D is TRBD1 (6 bases). The CDR3 is 14 residues long. Trimming took off 5 bases at V and 5 bases at J, with 10 bases between the two ends. The germline V gene encodes CDR1 ENHRY and CDR2 SYGVKD. CDR3 sequence: CAISREGDNSPLHF. CDR3 coding DNA: TGTGCCATCAGTAGGGAGGGGGATAATTCACCCCTCCACTTT.

The gene calls are TRBV19 and TRBJ2-3, with 12 bases that match TRBD2. The CDR3 runs to 13 residues. V gave up 8 bases and J gave up 4 bases; unmatched junction bases: 1. Looked up from germline, CDR1 is LNHDA and CDR2 is SQIVND (reference sequence). This chain's CDR3 is CASRLAGADTQYF. The CDR3 nucleotides read TGTGCCAGTCGACTAGCGGGGGCAGATACGCAGTATTTT.

The chain links TRBV14 to TRBJ1-4; no clear D gene. Germline CDR1 SGHDN, CDR2 FVKESK. V was cut by 1 base and J by 10 bases, with 4 bases left in between. The CDR3 runs to 11 residues. In DNA form, the CDR3 reads TGTGCCAGCAGCCAAGGGCTAAAACTGTTTTTT. This encodes CASSQGLKLFF.

The chain is built from TRBV6-1 and TRBJ1-3; D is uncertain. There are 14 residues in the CDR3. Per the germline V gene, CDR1 is MNHNS and CDR2 is SASEGT. Trimming removed 6 bases at V and 0 bases at J, with 9 bases between. The CDR3 coding sequence is TGTGCCAGCAGCCCTACGAGCTCTGGAAACACCATATATTTT. Translating it yields CASSPTSSGNTIYF.

The rearrangement joins TRBV4-1 to TRBJ1-6; 8 bases match TRBD1. The CDR3 has 14 residues. V trimming: 4 bases; J trimming: 10 bases; junction bases outside the gene matches: 6. The germline V gene has CDR1 MGHRA and CDR2 YSYEKL. The CDR3: CASSRGQEASPLHF. The CDR3, as DNA: TGCGCCAGCAGCCGGGGACAGGAGGCATCACCCCTCCACTTT.

The rearrangement uses TRBV18 and TRBJ2-1; D perhaps matches TRBD1 (5 bases). V dropped 6 bases and J dropped 2 bases, with 17 bases sitting between them. Germline CDR1 and CDR2: KGHSH and LQKENI. The CDR3 covers 16 residues. CDR3 sequence: CASSSKTANPYNEQFF. The CDR3 DNA reads TGTGCCAGCTCTAGCAAGACAGCGAACCCCTACAATGAGCAGTTCTTC.

V and J are TRBV5-1 and TRBJ2-1; D unclear. V shed 4 bases and J shed 7 bases, with 9 bases lying between them. This CDR3 contains 12 residues. The germline CDR1 and CDR2 sequences are SGHRS and YFSETQ. The CDR3 bases are TGCGCCAGCAGCGGCTCAGGTAATGAGCAGTTCTTC. It yields the protein CASSGSGNEQFF.

In this sample, this clone turned up a few times. V and J are TRBV5-6 and TRBJ1-1; weak D call: TRBD1 (5 bases). The germline CDR1 and CDR2 sequences are SGHDT and YYEEEE. Trimming took 3 bases from V and 3 from J, leaving 6 bases between them. The CDR3 consists of 12 residues. The CDR3 coding sequence is TGTGCCAGCAGCTCAGGGTACACTGAAGCTTTCTTT. Translated, it gives CASSSGYTEAFF.

V usage is TRBV6-5 and J usage is TRBJ1-1, with D tentatively TRBD1 (5 bases). Trimming cost V 2 bases and J 11 bases, with 24 bases left between them. Looked up from germline, CDR1 is MNHEY and CDR2 is SVGAGI. The CDR3 is 16 residues long. CDR3 bases: TGTGCCAGCAGTTACGACCACTATGGGATCGGGGGTAGGGCTTTCTTT. Translated, it gives CASSYDHYGIGGRAFF.